The sample holds many counts of the clone carrying this T cell receptor beta chain. Noted time point: newly diagnosed GD, antithyroid drugs for less than 3 months. From RNA extracted from PBMCs, the TCR library was made. The data originate from a study of regulatory T cells in long-lasting Graves disease. Arm-PCR of CDR3 regions and iRepertoire HTBI primers were the basis on which TCR beta libraries were built. TCRdb re-derived calls from the multiplex PCR reads in MiXCR, one entry per CDR3 protein. Of approximately 230,000 distinct CDR3 sequences detected, around 19% appear once; the ten largest clones hold over 20%. The CDR3 consists of 16 residues. Germline V gene data show CDR1 as SNHLY and CDR2 as FYNNEI. V was clipped by 4 bases and J by 3 bases; unmatched bases: 12.

The sample in question was peripheral blood mononuclear cells (PBMCs), obtained at new diagnosis, from a patient treated with antithyroid drugs. This chain joins TRBV2 and TRBJ2-7; 7 nucleotides agree with TRBD1. This TCR was recovered from a female donor with Graves disease. CDR3 in amino acids: CASSVYFTGENYEQYF. The CDR3 DNA sequence: TGTGCCAGCAGTGTTTACTTCACAGGGGAAAACTACGAGCAGTACTTC.